This T cell receptor beta chain was sequenced in a study of blood T cell repertoires in COVID-19. Overall study: The United States, Italy and Spain provided the acute and convalescent COVID-19 samples. T cells, B-cell-depleted T cells, or PBMCs supplied cDNA or gDNA.

Methods used by the authors: Amplified reference gene primers provided the basis for estimating nucleated cell counts. Using immunoSEQ multiplex PCR, the repertoire was profiled, and TCRdb retains in-frame clones only, with some absent. Clone size and V and J calls were adopted from that table, with D and trimming inferred from the DNA. The table lists approximately 120,000 clones, about three quarters of them singletons. This clone was counted once. The origin of this receptor is a human donor in a cohort sampled during active or convalescent COVID-19. The sample taken for sequencing was peripheral blood.

CDR3 sequence reads: CASSLYGPGGYEQFF. CDR3 in DNA: TGCGCCAGCAGCCTATACGGCCCTGGGGGCTATGAGCAGTTCTTC. This chain links TRBV4-3 with TRBJ2-1, with a tentative D call TRBD1 (6 bases). The CDR3 consists of 15 residues. V was trimmed by 4 bases and J by 8 bases, leaving 18 bases between them. Germline CDR1 LGHNA, CDR2 YSLEER.